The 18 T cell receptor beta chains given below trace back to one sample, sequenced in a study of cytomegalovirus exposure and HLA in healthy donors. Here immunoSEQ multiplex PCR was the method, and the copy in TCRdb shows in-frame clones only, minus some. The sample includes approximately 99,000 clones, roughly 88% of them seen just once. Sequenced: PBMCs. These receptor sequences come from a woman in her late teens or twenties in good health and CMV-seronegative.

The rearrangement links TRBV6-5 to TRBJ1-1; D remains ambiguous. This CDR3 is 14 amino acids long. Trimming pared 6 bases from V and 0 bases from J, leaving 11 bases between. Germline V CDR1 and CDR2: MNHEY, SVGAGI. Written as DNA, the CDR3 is TGTGCCAGCAGATACAACTTTCTGAACACTGAAGCTTTCTTT. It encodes CASRYNFLNTEAFF.

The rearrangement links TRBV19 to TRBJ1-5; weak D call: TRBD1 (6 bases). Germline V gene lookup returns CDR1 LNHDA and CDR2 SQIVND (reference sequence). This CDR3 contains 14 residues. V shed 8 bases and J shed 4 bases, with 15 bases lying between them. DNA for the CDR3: TGTGCCAGTTGCTGGGGCAGGGGAAATCAGCCCCAGCATTTT. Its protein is CASCWGRGNQPQHF. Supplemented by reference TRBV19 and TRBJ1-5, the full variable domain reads DGGITQSPKYLFRKEGQNVTLSCEQNLNHDAMYWYRQDPGQGLRLIYYSQIVNDFQKGDIAEGYSVSREKKESFPLTVTSAQKNPTAFYLCASCWGRGNQPQHFGDGTRLSIL.

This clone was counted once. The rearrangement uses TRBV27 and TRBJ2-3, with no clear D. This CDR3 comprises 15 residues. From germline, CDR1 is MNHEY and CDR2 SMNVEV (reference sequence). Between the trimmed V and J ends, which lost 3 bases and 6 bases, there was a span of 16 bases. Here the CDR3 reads CASSFSPLVRDTQYF. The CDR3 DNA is TGTGCCAGCAGTTTCAGCCCTCTAGTCCGCGATACGCAGTATTTT.

The CDR3 spells CASSADRVRSYNEQFF. CDR3 nucleotide sequence: TGTGCCAGCAGCGCCGACAGGGTAAGGTCCTACAATGAGCAGTTCTTC. The rearrangement joins TRBV7-6 to TRBJ2-1; TRBD1 aligns across 7 bases. Germline V gene data show CDR1 as SGHVS and CDR2 as FNYEAQ. The V segment lost 5 bases and the J segment 1 base; nucleotides outside the gene matches: 8. The CDR3 is 16 residues long.

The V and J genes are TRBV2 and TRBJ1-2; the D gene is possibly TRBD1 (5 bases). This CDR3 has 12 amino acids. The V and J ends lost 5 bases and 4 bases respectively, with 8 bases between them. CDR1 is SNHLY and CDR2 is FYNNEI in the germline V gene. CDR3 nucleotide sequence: TGTGCCAGCAGTCGGACACTCTATGGCTACACCTTC. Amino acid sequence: CASSRTLYGYTF.

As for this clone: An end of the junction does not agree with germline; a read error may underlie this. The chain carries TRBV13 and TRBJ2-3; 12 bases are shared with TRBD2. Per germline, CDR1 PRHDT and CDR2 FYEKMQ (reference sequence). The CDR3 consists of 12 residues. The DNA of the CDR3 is TGTGCCAGCAGCTCGGGACTAGCGGGTGAGGATTTT. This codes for CASSSGLAGEDF.

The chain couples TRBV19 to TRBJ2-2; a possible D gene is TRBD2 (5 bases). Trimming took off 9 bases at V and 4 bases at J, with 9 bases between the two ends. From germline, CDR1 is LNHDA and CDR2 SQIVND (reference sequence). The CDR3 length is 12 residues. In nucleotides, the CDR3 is TGTGCCAGCCTGGGGAGCACCGGGGAGCTGTTTTTT. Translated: CASLGSTGELFF.

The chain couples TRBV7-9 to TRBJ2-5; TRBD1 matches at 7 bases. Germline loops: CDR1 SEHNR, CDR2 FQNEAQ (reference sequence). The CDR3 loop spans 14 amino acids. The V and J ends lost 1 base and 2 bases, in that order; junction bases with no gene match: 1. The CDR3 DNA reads TGTGCCAGCAGCTTAGGACAGGGACAAGAGACCCAGTACTTC. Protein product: CASSLGQGQETQYF.

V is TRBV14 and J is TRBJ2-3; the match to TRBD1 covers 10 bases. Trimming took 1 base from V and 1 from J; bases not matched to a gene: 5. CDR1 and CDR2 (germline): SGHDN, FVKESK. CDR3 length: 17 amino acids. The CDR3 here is CASSQVPGTGGTDTQYF. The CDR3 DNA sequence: TGTGCCAGCAGCCAAGTCCCCGGGACAGGGGGCACAGATACGCAGTATTTT.

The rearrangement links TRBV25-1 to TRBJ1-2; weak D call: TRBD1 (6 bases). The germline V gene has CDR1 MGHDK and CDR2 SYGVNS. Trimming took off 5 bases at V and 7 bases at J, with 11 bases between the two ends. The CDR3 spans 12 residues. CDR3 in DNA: TGTGCCAGCAGTTTTGGGGGCGGTGGCTACACCTTC. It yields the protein CASSFGGGGYTF.

The CDR3 nucleotides are TGTGCCAGCAGTTTTACTAGCGGGGGGTTTGCAGATACGCAGTATTTT. Protein product: CASSFTSGGFADTQYF. The chain carries TRBV28 and TRBJ2-3, with 12 bases aligning to TRBD2. The CDR3 contains 16 residues. Germline V gene data show CDR1 as MDHEN and CDR2 as SYDVKM. The V and J ends lost 3 bases and 4 bases, in that order; junction bases with no gene match: 5. Together with reference TRBV28 and TRBJ2-3, the CDR3 gives the full variable domain: DVKVTQSSRYLVKRTGEKVFLECVQDMDHENMFWYRQDPGLGLRLIYFSYDVKMKEKGDIPEGYSVSREKKERFSLILESASTNQTSMYLCASSFTSGGFADTQYFGPGTRLTVL.

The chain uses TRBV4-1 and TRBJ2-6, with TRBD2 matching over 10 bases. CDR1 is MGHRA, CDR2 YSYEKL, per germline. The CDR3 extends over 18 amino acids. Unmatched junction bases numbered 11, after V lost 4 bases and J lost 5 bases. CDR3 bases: TGCGCCAGCAGCCCAGAAGGAGCGGGGGGGTCCCGGGCCAACGTCCTGACTTTC. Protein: CASSPEGAGGSRANVLTF.

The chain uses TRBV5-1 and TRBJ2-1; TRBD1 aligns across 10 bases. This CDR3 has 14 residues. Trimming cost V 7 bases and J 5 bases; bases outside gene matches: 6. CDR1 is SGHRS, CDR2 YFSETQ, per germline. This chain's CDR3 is CASAWTGGNNEQFF. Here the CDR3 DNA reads TGCGCCAGCGCGTGGACAGGGGGAAACAATGAGCAGTTCTTC.

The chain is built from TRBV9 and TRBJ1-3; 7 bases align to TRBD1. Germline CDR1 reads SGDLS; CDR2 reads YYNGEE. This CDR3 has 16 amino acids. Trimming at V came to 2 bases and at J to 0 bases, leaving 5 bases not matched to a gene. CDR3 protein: CASSVGQESSGNTIYF. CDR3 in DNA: TGTGCCAGCAGCGTCGGACAGGAAAGCTCTGGAAACACCATATATTTT.

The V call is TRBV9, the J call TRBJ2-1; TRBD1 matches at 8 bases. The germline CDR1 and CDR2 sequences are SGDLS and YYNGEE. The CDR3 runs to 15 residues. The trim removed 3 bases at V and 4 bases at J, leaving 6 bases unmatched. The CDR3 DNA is TGTGCCAGCAGCGGTACAGGGGGAAGGTACAATGAGCAGTTCTTC. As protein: CASSGTGGRYNEQFF.

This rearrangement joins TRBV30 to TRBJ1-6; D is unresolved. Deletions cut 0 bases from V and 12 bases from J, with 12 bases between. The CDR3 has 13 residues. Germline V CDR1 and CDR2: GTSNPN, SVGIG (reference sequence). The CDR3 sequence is CAWSVNEAVPLHF. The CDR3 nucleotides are TGTGCCTGGAGTGTTAACGAAGCGGTACCCCTCCACTTT.

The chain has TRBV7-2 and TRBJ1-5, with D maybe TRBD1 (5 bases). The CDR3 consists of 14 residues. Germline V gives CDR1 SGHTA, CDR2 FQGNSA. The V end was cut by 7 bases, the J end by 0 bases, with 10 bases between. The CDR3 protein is CASKDTYSNQPQHF. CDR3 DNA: TGTGCCAGCAAGGACACTTATAGCAATCAGCCCCAGCATTTT.

The CDR3 bases are TGCGCCAGCAGCCAAGTAGGCGCGAGGGAGCAGTTCTTC. Protein product: CASSQVGAREQFF. The rearrangement uses TRBV4-1 and TRBJ2-1; D is unclear. The CDR3 is made up of 13 amino acids. Trimming pared 1 base from V and 10 bases from J, leaving 11 bases between. CDR1 and CDR2 from the germline V gene are MGHRA and YSYEKL.